Given below is one T cell receptor (beta chain) in context. Antigen unknown. The entry originates in a study of CD8 T cells in acute hepatitis C reinfection. As for the study in general: TCRbeta of HCV NS3-1073-specific CD8+ T cells was profiled.

Germline values: CDR1 MNHNY, CDR2 SVGAGI (reference sequence). CDR3 size: 13 residues. The ends were cut back, 6 bases at V and 2 bases at J, with 8 bases in the middle. The table came from immunoSEQ multiplex PCR; TCRdb's copy has only in-frame clones and leaves some out. The sample lists 38,000 or so clones, 85% to 90% occurring once. Time point denoted: naive CD8 control sorted from an acute-time-point sample. Donors were people who inject drugs, followed every 3 months. Overall study results and limits: Bulk TCRbeta-only sequencing left public clonotype pairing undetermined.

The chain combines TRBV6-6 with TRBJ2-1, with D tentatively TRBD2 (5 bases). This TCR was sampled from a man under 40 with chronic hepatitis C. Sequenced material: naive CD8+ T cells from PBMCs. Written as DNA, the CDR3 is TGTGCCAGCAGCGCCGGGACCTACAATGAGCAGTTCTTC. Residues: CASSAGTYNEQFF.